The 3 T cell receptor beta chains reported below all come from one sample, sequenced in a study of molecular identifiers for immune sequencing clone quantification. One entry per CDR3 protein, called by TCRdb with MiXCR from the PCR reads. The table lists under 600,000 distinct CDR3 sequences, roughly 24% of them singletons. Sequenced input: naive CD8+ T cells from blood, with Jurkat cell RNA spiked in. Subset defined: FACS-sorted CD8+CD4-CCR7+CD45RA+ naive T cells. The receptors derive from a human donor in good health. Some libraries in this study had Jurkat cell RNA spiked in.

The chain employs TRBV9 and TRBJ2-2; D could derive from TRBD1 or TRBD2 (5 bases each). Germline values: CDR1 SGDLS, CDR2 YYNGEE. The CDR3 runs 13 residues. Written as DNA, the CDR3 is TGTGCAACCGGGACGGAGGACACCGGGGAGCTGTTTTTT. Protein product: CATGTEDTGELFF. Supplemented by reference TRBV9 and TRBJ2-2, the full variable domain reads DSGVTQTPKHLITATGQRVTLRCSPRSGDLSVYWYQQSLDQGLQFLIQYYNGEERAKGNILERFSAQQFPDLHSELNLSSLELGDSALYFCATGTEDTGELFFGEGSRLTVL.

This clonotype appeared many times. The chain is built from TRBV5-1 and TRBJ2-5; D is uncertain. The V end lost 1 base, the J end lost 0 bases, and 1 base lay between the germline ends. The CDR3 sequence is 12 residues long. CDR1 is SGHRS and CDR2 is YFSETQ in the germline V gene. The CDR3 here is CASSLNQETQYF. For the CDR3, the DNA is TGCGCCAGCAGCTTGAACCAAGAGACCCAGTACTTC.

Ten or more counts support this clonotype. This chain links TRBV7-2 with TRBJ1-4; D remains unclear. The CDR3 contains 13 residues. The V and J ends lost 5 bases and 7 bases respectively, with 11 bases between them. CDR1 and CDR2 from the germline V gene are SGHTA and FQGNSA. CDR3 nucleotide sequence: TGTGCCAGCAGCCCGACCATAGGTGAAAAACTGTTTTTT. Translating gives CASSPTIGEKLFF.